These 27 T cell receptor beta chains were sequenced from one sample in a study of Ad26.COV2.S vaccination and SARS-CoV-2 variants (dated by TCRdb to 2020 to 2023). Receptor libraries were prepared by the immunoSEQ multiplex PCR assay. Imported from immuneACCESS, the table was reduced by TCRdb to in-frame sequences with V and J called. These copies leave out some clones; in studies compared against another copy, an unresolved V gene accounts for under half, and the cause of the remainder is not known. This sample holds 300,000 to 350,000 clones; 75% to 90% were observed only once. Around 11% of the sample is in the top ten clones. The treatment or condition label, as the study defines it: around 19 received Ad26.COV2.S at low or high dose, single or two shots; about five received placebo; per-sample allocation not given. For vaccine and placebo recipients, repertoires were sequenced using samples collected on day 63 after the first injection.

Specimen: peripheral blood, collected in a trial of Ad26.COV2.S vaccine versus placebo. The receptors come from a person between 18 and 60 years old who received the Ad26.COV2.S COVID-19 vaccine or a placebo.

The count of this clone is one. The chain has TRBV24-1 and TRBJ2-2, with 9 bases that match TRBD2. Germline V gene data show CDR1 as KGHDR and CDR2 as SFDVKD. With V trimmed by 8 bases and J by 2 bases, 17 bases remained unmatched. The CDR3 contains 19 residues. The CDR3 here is CATKPSLNQRGANTGELFF. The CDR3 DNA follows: TGTGCCACCAAGCCAAGCCTCAACCAGCGGGGGGCCAACACCGGGGAGCTGTTTTTT.

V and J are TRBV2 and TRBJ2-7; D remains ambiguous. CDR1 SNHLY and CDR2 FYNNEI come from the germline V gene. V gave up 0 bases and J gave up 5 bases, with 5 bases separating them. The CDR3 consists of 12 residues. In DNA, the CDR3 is TGTGCCAGCAGTGAAGCGCGCCACGAGCAGTACTTC. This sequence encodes CASSEARHEQYF.

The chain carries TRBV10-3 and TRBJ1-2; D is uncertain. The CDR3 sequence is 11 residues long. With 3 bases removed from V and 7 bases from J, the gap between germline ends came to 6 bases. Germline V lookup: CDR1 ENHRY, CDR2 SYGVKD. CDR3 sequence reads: CAISDEGGYTF. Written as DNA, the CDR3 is TGTGCCATCAGTGATGAGGGTGGCTACACCTTC.

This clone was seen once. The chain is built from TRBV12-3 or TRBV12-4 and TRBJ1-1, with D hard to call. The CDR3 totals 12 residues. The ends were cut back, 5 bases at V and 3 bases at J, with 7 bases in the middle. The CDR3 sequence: CASSGGYTEAFF. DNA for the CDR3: TGTGCCAGCAGTGGAGGTTACACTGAAGCTTTCTTT.

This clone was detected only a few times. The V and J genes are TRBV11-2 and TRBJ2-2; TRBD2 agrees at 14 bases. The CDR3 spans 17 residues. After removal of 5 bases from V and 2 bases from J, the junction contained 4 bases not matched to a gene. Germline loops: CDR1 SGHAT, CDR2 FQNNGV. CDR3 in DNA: TGTGCCAGCAGCACGACTAGCGGGGGGGCTAACACCGGGGAGCTGTTTTTT. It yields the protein CASSTTSGGANTGELFF.

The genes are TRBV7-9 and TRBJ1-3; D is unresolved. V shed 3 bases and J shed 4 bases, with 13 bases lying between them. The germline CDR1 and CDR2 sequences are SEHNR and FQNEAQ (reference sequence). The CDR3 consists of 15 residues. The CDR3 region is CASSFGRNSGNTIYF. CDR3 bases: TGTGCCAGCAGCTTTGGAAGGAACAGCGGAAACACCATATATTTT.

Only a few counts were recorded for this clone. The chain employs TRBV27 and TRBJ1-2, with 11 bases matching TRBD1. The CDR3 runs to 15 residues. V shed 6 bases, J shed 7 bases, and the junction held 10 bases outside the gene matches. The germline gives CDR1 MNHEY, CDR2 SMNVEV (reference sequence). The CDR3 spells CASRPDRGLRGGYTF. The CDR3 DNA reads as TGTGCCAGCAGACCGGACAGGGGGCTTCGGGGTGGCTACACCTTC.

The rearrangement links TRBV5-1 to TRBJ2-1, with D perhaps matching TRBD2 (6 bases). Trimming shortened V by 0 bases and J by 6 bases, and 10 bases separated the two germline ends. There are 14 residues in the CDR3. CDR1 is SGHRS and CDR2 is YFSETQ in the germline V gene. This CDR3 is CASSLAGVGNEQFF. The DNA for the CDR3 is TGCGCCAGCAGCTTGGCGGGAGTAGGCAATGAGCAGTTCTTC.

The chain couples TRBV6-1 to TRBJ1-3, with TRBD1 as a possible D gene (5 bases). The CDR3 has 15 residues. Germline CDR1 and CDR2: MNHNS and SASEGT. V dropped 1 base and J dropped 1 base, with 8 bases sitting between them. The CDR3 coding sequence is TGTGCCAGCAGTGAAGGACAGATTTCTGGAAACACCATATATTTT. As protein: CASSEGQISGNTIYF.

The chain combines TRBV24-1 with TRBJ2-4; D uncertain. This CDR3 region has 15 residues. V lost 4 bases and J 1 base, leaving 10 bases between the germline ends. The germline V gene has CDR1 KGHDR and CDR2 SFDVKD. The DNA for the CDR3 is TGTGCCACCAGTGACGGTGCCCGGGCCAAAAACATTCAGTACTTC. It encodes CATSDGARAKNIQYF.

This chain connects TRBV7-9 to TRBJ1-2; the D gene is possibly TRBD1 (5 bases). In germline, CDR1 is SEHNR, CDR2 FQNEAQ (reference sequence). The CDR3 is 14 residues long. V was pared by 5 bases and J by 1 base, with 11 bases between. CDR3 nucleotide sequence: TGTGCCAGCAGCCAGGGCGGGGGTAACTATGGCTACACCTTC. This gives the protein CASSQGGGNYGYTF. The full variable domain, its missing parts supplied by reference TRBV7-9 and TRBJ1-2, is DTGVSQNPRHKITKRGQNVTFRCDPISEHNRLYWYRQTLGQGPEFLTYFQNEAQLEKSRLLSDRFSAERPKGSFSTLEIQRTEQGDSAMYLCASSQGGGNYGYTFGSGTRLTVV.

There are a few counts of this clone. In nucleotides, the CDR3 is TGTGCCAGCGGGGTCGGGGGTGCTGGCTACGAGCAGTACTTC. Translating it yields CASGVGGAGYEQYF. The chain employs TRBV6-5 and TRBJ2-7, with D perhaps TRBD2 (6 bases). CDR1 MNHEY and CDR2 SVGAGI come from the germline V gene. CDR3 size: 14 residues. V lost 8 bases and J 3 bases, leaving 17 bases between the germline ends.

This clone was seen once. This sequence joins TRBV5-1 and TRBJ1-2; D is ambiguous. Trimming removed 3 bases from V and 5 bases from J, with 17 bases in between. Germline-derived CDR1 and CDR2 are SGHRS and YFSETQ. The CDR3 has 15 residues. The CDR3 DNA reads TGCGCCAGCAGCTCGGGATCTTTCGGTAATTATGGCTACACCTTC. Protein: CASSSGSFGNYGYTF.

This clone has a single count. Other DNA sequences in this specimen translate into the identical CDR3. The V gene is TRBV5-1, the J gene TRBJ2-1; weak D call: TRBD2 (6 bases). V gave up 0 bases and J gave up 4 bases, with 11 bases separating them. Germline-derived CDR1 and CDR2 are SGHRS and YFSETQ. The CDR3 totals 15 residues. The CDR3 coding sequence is TGCGCCAGCAGCTTGGCGGGAGAAGGGTACAATGAGCAGTTCTTC. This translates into CASSLAGEGYNEQFF.

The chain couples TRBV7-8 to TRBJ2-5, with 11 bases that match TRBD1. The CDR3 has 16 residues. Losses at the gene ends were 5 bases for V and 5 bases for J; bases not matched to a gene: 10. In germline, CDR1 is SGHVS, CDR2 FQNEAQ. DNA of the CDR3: TGTGCCAGCAGCCCCTCCGGGACAGGGGGAAGGGAGACCCAGTACTTC. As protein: CASSPSGTGGRETQYF.

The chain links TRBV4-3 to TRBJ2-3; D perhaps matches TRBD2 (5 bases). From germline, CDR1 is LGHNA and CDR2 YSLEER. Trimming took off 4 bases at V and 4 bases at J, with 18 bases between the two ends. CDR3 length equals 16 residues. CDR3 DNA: TGCGCCAGCAGCCGACGGACTGGAGGAGGACCAGATACGCAGTATTTT. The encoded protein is CASSRRTGGGPDTQYF.

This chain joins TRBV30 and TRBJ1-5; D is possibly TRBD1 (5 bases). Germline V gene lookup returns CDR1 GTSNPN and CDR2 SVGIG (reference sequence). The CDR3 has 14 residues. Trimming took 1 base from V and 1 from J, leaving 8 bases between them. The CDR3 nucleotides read TGTGCCTGGAGTGCCGGGGGAAGCAATCAGCCCCAGCATTTT. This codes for CAWSAGGSNQPQHF. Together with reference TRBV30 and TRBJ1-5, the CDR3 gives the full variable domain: SQTIHQWPATLVQPVGSPLSLECTVEGTSNPNLYWYRQAAGRGLQLLFYSVGIGQISSEVPQNLSASRPQDRQFILSSKKLLLSDSGFYLCAWSAGGSNQPQHFGDGTRLSIL.

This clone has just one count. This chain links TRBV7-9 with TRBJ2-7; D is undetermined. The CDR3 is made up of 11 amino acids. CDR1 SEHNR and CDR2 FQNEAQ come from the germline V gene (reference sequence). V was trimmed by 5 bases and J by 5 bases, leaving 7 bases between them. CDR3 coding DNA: TGTGCCAGCAGCCCTGGAGACGAGCAGTACTTC. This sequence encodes CASSPGDEQYF.

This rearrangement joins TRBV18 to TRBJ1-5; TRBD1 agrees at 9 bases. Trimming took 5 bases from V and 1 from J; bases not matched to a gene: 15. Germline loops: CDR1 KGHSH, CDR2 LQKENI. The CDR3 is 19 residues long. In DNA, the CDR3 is TGTGCCAGCTCAATAAGCATCGGGACAGGGTTTGTAAGCAATCAGCCCCAGCATTTT. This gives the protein CASSISIGTGFVSNQPQHF.

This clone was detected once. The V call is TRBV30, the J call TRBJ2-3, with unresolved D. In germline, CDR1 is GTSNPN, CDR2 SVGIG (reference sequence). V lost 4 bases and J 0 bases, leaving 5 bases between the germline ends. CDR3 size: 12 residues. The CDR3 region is CAWTYSTDTQYF. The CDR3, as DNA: TGTGCCTGGACTTATAGCACAGATACGCAGTATTTT.

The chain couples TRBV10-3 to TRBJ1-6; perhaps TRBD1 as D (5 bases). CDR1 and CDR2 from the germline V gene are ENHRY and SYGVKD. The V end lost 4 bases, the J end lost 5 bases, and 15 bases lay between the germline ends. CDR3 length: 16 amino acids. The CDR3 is CAISAGLAVDNSPLHF. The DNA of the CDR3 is TGTGCCATCAGTGCAGGGTTAGCGGTGGATAATTCACCCCTCCACTTT.

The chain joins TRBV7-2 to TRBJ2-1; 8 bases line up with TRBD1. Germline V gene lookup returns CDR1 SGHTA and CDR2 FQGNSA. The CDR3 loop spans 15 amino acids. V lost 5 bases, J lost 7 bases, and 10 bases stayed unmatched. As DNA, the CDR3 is TGTGCCAGCAGCCCAATGCAGGGGGCGGGTAATGAGCAGTTCTTC. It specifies CASSPMQGAGNEQFF.

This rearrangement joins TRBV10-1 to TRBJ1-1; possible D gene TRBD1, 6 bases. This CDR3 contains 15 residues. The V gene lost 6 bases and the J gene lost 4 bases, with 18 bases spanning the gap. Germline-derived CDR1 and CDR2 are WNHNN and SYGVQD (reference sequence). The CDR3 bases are TGCGCCAGCAGCCACGCGGGGACATGGGGCACTGAAGCTTTCTTT. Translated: CASSHAGTWGTEAFF.

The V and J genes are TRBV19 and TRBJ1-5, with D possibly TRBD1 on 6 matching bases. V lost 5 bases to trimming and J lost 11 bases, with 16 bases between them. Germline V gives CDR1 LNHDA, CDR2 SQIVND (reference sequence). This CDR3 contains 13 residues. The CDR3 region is CASSPEGEMAQHF. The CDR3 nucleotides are TGTGCCAGTAGTCCTGAGGGGGAGATGGCCCAGCATTTT.

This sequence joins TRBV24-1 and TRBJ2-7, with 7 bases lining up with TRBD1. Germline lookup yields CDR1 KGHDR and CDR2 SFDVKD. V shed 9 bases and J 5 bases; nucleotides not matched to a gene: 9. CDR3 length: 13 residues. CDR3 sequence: CATQGQERHEQYF. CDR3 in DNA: TGTGCCACCCAAGGACAGGAACGCCACGAGCAGTACTTC.

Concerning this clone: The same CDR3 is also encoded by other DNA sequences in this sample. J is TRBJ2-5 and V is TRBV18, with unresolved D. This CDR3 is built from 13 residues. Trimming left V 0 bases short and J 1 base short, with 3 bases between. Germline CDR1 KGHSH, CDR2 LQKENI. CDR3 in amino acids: CASSPPVQETQYF. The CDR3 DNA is TGTGCCAGCTCACCACCCGTCCAAGAGACCCAGTACTTC.

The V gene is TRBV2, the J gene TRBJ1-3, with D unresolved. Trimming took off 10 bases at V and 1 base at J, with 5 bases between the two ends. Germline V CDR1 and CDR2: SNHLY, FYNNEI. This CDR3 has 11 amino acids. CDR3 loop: CAISSGNTIYF. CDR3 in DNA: TGTGCCATTTCGTCTGGAAACACCATATATTTT.